This TCR beta chain is from a study of Ad26.COV2.S vaccination and SARS-CoV-2 variants. Study observations and caveats: Breadth and depth estimates from TCRs may understate total T cell responses. Vaccinated individuals (as opposed to placebo recipients) had higher spike-specific TCR breadth. Vaccine and placebo groups showed comparable non-spike TCR breadth. There was reportedly substantial breadth in spike-specific CD8+ and CD4+ T cell responses after vaccination.

Data came from immunoSEQ multiplex PCR; TCRdb stores just in-frame clones and leaves some out. The sample includes about 87,000 clones, 82% seen only once; the top ten take about 16%. A note on this clone: The target antigen is unknown.

The sample in question was peripheral blood, obtained after recovery from COVID-19. This TCR was recovered from a human donor who had recovered from COVID-19.

CDR3 region: CASSALAGGLPDTQYF. The CDR3 bases are TGTGCCAGCAGCGCACTAGCGGGAGGTTTGCCAGATACGCAGTATTTT. V usage is TRBV7-2 and J usage is TRBJ2-3, with TRBD2 matching over 12 bases. The ends lost 5 bases at V and 4 bases at J; junction bases unmatched: 7. Germline V gives CDR1 SGHTA, CDR2 FQGNSA. This CDR3 comprises 16 residues.